Listed here is a single T cell receptor (beta chain). This entry comes from a study of long-term antiretroviral therapy in people with HIV. Running of the v3.0 immunoSEQ assay took place at survey level. The repertoire was sequenced with immunoSEQ multiplex PCR; TCRdb's copy has only in-frame clones and lacks some. The table lists approximately 15,000 clones, roughly four fifths of them singletons. Germline V lookup: CDR1 MDHEN, CDR2 SYDVKM. CDR3 length: 16 amino acids. The V and J ends lost 2 bases and 3 bases respectively, with 17 bases between them. The sample consisted of unsorted PBMCs, taken 0.3 years after starting antiretroviral therapy. The clonotype originates from a man aged 18-30 years with HIV. This rearrangement joins TRBV28 to TRBJ2-7; no clear D gene. CDR3 nucleotides: TGTGCCAGCAGTTTAAGGGCCGCGAACCTAATCTACGAGCAGTACGTC. Translating gives CASSLRAANLIYEQYV.